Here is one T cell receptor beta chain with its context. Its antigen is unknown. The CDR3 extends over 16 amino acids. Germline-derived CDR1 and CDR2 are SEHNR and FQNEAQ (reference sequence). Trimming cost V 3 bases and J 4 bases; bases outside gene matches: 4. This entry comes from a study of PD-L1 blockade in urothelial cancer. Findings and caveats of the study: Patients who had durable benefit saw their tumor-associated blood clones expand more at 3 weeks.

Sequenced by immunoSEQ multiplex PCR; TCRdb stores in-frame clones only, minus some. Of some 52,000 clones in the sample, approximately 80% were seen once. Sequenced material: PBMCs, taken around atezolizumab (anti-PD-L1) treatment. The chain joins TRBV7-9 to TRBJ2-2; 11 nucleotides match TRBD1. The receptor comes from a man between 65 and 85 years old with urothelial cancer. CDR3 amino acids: CASSFGQGAGTGELFF. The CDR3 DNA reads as TGTGCCAGCAGCTTCGGACAGGGGGCGGGCACCGGGGAGCTGTTTTTT.